The entry below gives a single TCR beta chain sequence along with its context. V shed 4 bases and J shed 0 bases, with 21 bases lying between them. CDR3 size: 19 residues. Germline CDR1 and CDR2: MDHEN and SYDVKM. The record originates from a study of blood T cell repertoires in COVID-19. Profiled with immunoSEQ multiplex PCR; TCRdb holds only in-frame clones, not every one. Altogether approximately 220,000 clones are present, around 92% being singletons, with the ten largest covering almost 4%. Sequencing was done on a sample of PBMCs or T cells enriched from blood (not recorded which). The clonotype originates from a young woman with acute COVID-19. The rearrangement uses TRBV28 and TRBJ2-2, with D unresolved. The CDR3 spells CASSSLGGRLFANTGELFF. CDR3 bases: TGTGCCAGCAGTTCCCTTGGCGGCAGACTTTTCGCGAACACCGGGGAGCTGTTTTTT.